This entry lists 5 T cell receptor beta chains sequenced from one sample in a study of T cells expressing NK-cell markers. No DNA is given; TCRdb re-called the 5' RACE reads and lists each CDR3 protein once. The sample totals about 150,000 distinct CDR3 sequences. What was sequenced was blood T cells: a sorted CD56 or NKG2C T cell subset, CD4+ or CD8+ T cells, or bulk PBMC T cells (not recorded which). All receptors derive from a woman in her forties or fifties in good health.

The chain employs TRBV12-3 or TRBV12-4 and TRBJ2-1; lacking DNA, the TRBD1 call made by TCRdb goes unchecked. The CDR3 covers 16 residues. CDR3 sequence reads: CASSPGGPSSYNEQFF.

The rearrangement uses TRBV13 and TRBJ2-1; without DNA, the TCRdb call of TRBD2 cannot be checked. This CDR3 has 14 residues. Germline values: CDR1 PRHDT, CDR2 FYEKMQ (reference sequence). The CDR3 spells CASSWGRGGDEQFF.

The gene calls are TRBV27 and TRBJ2-2; TCRdb returns TRBD2, unconfirmable since there is no DNA. The CDR3 is made up of 16 amino acids. From germline, CDR1 is MNHEY and CDR2 SMNVEV (reference sequence). CDR3 in amino acids: CASSWLAGGRTGELFF.

This sequence joins TRBV12-3 or TRBV12-4 and TRBJ2-7; as DNA is missing, the TRBD1 call by TCRdb cannot be tested. This CDR3 has 13 residues. CDR3 sequence reads: CASSQTGDYEQYF.

The CDR3 loop is CSVRGLGELFF. The V call is TRBV29-1, the J call TRBJ2-2; TCRdb lists TRBD1, though no DNA is available to test this call. Per germline, CDR1 SQVTM and CDR2 ANQGSEA. The CDR3 has 11 amino acids.